These T cell receptor beta chains were read from a single sample in a study of cytomegalovirus exposure and HLA in healthy donors. Using immunoSEQ multiplex PCR, the repertoire was profiled, and TCRdb retains in-frame clones only, with some absent. The sample contains 82,000 or so clones, about 92% of which appear only once. The sequenced material came from PBMCs. Every receptor here comes from a man between 18 and 29 years old in good health and CMV-seronegative. CDR3s leave out the opening cysteine and the closing phenylalanine or tryptophan. The order of the fields is CDR3 protein, J gene, clone size, V gene. Clone size is shown for a subset of rows, as once, few, many or a class of expanded clone.

ASSLVGTGEDEQY,TRBJ2-7,NA,TRBV5-4
ASSYSVGQGAYEQY,TRBJ2-7,once,TRBV6-5
ASSLVRVAHEQY,TRBJ2-7,few,TRBV7-8
ASNRDNQPQH,TRBJ1-5,once,TRBV6-6
ASSLGRVGTEAF,TRBJ1-1,NA,TRBV25-1
ASSLGQGGNTIY,TRBJ1-3,NA,TRBV7-8
AWSSGRASSYEQY,TRBJ2-7,NA,TRBV30
ASSQATGQSNQPQH,TRBJ1-5,NA,TRBV4-2
ASSAGQETQY,TRBJ2-5,NA,TRBV9
ASSVTTGTGSYEQY,TRBJ2-7,few,TRBV6-1
ASSVVAGPGETQY,TRBJ2-5,NA,TRBV9
ASSFGTLRDTGELF,TRBJ2-2,NA,TRBV9
ASSLRTSHTEAF,TRBJ1-1,NA,TRBV6-5
ASKTAGTGANVLT,TRBJ2-6,NA,TRBV19
ASSLASGTGGLGQF,TRBJ2-1,NA,TRBV7-2
ASSDLAWTDYSNQPQH,TRBJ1-5,NA,TRBV6-1
ASNTGVPYGYT,TRBJ1-2,NA,TRBV19
ASSQGEGGVSYEQY,TRBJ2-7,NA,TRBV4-2
ASSSHRNTEAF,TRBJ1-1,NA,TRBV11-2